Below, 28 T cell receptor beta chains from the same sample are listed, as sequenced in a study of T cell clonotyping in hematopoietic cell transplantation. Libraries were prepared by immunoSEQ multiplex PCR; TCRdb keeps only in-frame clonotypes and omits some of them. The repertoire holds approximately 25,000 clones, approximately 96% seen once, with about 1.3% in the top ten. Sequencing was carried out using peripheral blood mononuclear cells. The receptor set was obtained from a man aged 50 or older in good health. Some clones in this sample may be carry-over from other donors' samples.

This sequence joins TRBV11-3 and TRBJ1-6; D may be TRBD1 (6 bases). Germline V gives CDR1 SGHNT, CDR2 YENEEA. The CDR3 has 14 residues. V lost 6 bases, J lost 5 bases, and 11 bases lay in between. The CDR3 DNA reads TGTGCCAGCAGAATTACAGGGAATAATTCACCCCTCCACTTT. Protein product: CASRITGNNSPLHF. Full variable domain (remainder filled in from reference TRBV11-3 and TRBJ1-6): EAGVVQSPRYKIIEKKQPVAFWCNPISGHNTLYWYLQNLGQGPELLIRYENEEAVDDSQLPKDRFSAERLKGVDSTLKIQPAELGDSAVYLCASRITGNNSPLHFGNGTRLTVT.

This chain links TRBV5-1 with TRBJ1-6; 10 positions agree with TRBD1. This CDR3 spans 16 amino acids. Germline V CDR1 and CDR2: SGHRS, YFSETQ. Losses at the gene ends were 2 bases for V and 3 bases for J; bases not matched to a gene: 2. DNA for the CDR3: TGCGCCAGCAGCTTATGGGACAGGGGCTATAATTCACCCCTCCACTTT. Translation: CASSLWDRGYNSPLHF.

The rearrangement uses TRBV7-7 and TRBJ1-1, with a tentative D call TRBD1 (5 bases). Germline CDR1 reads SSHAT; CDR2 reads FNYEAQ (reference sequence). The V and J ends lost 2 bases and 11 bases respectively, with 15 bases between them. The CDR3 is 13 amino acids. The CDR3 nucleotides read TGTGCCAGCAGCTTAACAGGTACCTCCGAGGCTTTCTTT. As protein: CASSLTGTSEAFF. Complete variable domain (other parts from reference TRBV7-7 and TRBJ1-1): GAGVSQSPRYKVTKRGQDVTLRCDPISSHATLYWYQQALGQGPEFLTYFNYEAQPDKSGLPSDRFSAERPEGSISTLTIQRTEQRDSAMYRCASSLTGTSEAFFGQGTRLTVV.

The V and J genes are TRBV25-1 and TRBJ1-6; the D gene is possibly TRBD1 (5 bases). The CDR3 runs 15 residues. With 8 bases removed from V and 7 bases from J, the gap between germline ends came to 18 bases. From germline, CDR1 is MGHDK and CDR2 SYGVNS. CDR3 sequence reads: CASQHSGPANSPLHF. The CDR3 nucleotides read TGTGCCAGCCAGCATTCGGGACCAGCGAATTCACCCCTCCACTTT.

The chain joins TRBV7-9 to TRBJ1-5; D gene unclear. Trimming left V 2 bases short and J 5 bases short, with 22 bases between. CDR1 and CDR2 from the germline V gene are SEHNR and FQNEAQ (reference sequence). This CDR3 has 18 amino acids. In DNA, the CDR3 is TGTGCCAGCAGCTTATATAAAACAGCGCTAAGTTCGGATCAGCCCCAGCATTTT. It translates to CASSLYKTALSSDQPQHF.

The count of this clone is one. This sequence joins TRBV5-1 and TRBJ1-6; 8 bases are shared with TRBD1. V trimming: 0 bases; J trimming: 8 bases; junction bases outside the gene matches: 4. Per germline, CDR1 SGHRS and CDR2 YFSETQ. The CDR3 is 15 amino acids. The CDR3 nucleotides read TGCGCCAGCAGCTTGGCAGGACAGGGCTATTCACCCCTCCACTTT. This translates into CASSLAGQGYSPLHF. The complete variable domain, with remaining parts taken from reference TRBV5-1 and TRBJ1-6, reads KAGVTQTPRYLIKTRGQQVTLSCSPISGHRSVSWYQQTPGQGLQFLFEYFSETQRNKGNFPGRFSGRQFSNSRSEMNVSTLELGDSALYLCASSLAGQGYSPLHFGNGTRLTVT.

The chain carries TRBV11-2 and TRBJ1-2, with D tentatively TRBD1 (6 bases). Germline lookup yields CDR1 SGHAT and CDR2 FQNNGV. This CDR3 spans 13 amino acids. Trimming stripped 1 base from V and 4 bases from J, with 7 bases between. In nucleotides, the CDR3 is TGTGCCAGCAGCTTAGGGACAGCCTATGGCTACACCTTC. Protein product: CASSLGTAYGYTF. The whole variable domain, remainder taken from reference TRBV11-2 and TRBJ1-2, is EAGVAQSPRYKIIEKRQSVAFWCNPISGHATLYWYQQILGQGPKLLIQFQNNGVVDDSQLPKDRFSAERLKGVDSTLKIQPAKLEDSAVYLCASSLGTAYGYTFGSGTRLTVV.

The genes are TRBV5-1 and TRBJ2-7; D unresolved. This CDR3 is 13 amino acids long. Trimming removed 0 bases from V and 3 bases from J, with 7 bases in between. Germline V CDR1 and CDR2: SGHRS, YFSETQ. The CDR3 region is CASSLEAYYEQYF. The CDR3 DNA reads TGCGCCAGCAGCTTGGAGGCCTACTACGAGCAGTACTTC.

This rearrangement joins TRBV7-2 to TRBJ1-6, with 8 positions matching TRBD1. Per germline, CDR1 SGHTA and CDR2 FQGNSA. V was clipped by 1 base and J by 10 bases; unmatched bases: 12. This CDR3 has 17 residues. The CDR3 region is CASSLGGTGLGLSPLHF. CDR3 bases: TGTGCCAGCAGCTTAGGGGGGACAGGATTGGGGTTGTCACCCCTCCACTTT.

The chain uses TRBV6-6 and TRBJ2-7, with 9 positions matching TRBD1. CDR1 and CDR2 (germline): MNHNY, SVGAGI (reference sequence). V lost 6 bases and J lost 7; bases outside the gene matches: 7. There are 13 residues in the CDR3. This CDR3 reads CASSTQGAREQYF. The CDR3 DNA sequence: TGTGCCAGCAGCACACAGGGGGCGCGGGAGCAGTACTTC.

In its sample, this clone was seen once. V usage is TRBV7-2 and J usage is TRBJ1-4; D is undetermined. V gave up 1 base and J gave up 3 bases, with 18 bases separating them. There are 18 residues in the CDR3. Germline CDR1 SGHTA, CDR2 FQGNSA. CDR3 bases: TGTGCCAGCAGCTTAGTCTTCGAGGTAAACCACGCTAATGAAAAACTGTTTTTT. This gives the protein CASSLVFEVNHANEKLFF.

This sequence joins TRBV15 and TRBJ1-5, with 7 bases lining up with TRBD1. Germline V CDR1 and CDR2: LNHNV, YYDKDF (reference sequence). This CDR3 has 16 amino acids. The ends lost 0 bases at V and 5 bases at J; junction bases unmatched: 7. The CDR3 spells CATSRDSTGSDQPQHF. DNA for the CDR3: TGTGCCACCAGCAGAGATTCGACAGGGTCAGATCAGCCCCAGCATTTT.

This clone is a singleton in its sample. The gene calls are TRBV12-5 and TRBJ1-5; TRBD1 agrees at 8 bases. Germline lookup yields CDR1 LGHNT and CDR2 FRNRAP. This CDR3 comprises 12 residues. With 6 bases clipped from V and 10 bases from J, the junction kept 5 bases outside the gene matches. Here the CDR3 DNA reads TGTGCTAGTGGAGGACAGGGAACTCCCCAGCATTTT. This translates into CASGGQGTPQHF.

The chain uses TRBV6-6 and TRBJ2-5, with D possibly TRBD2 on 5 matching bases. Trimming took 5 bases from V and 2 from J, leaving 6 bases between them. There are 12 residues in the CDR3. Per the germline V gene, CDR1 is MNHNY and CDR2 is SVGAGI (reference sequence). CDR3 in DNA: TGTGCCAGCAGTCCGGGACAAGAGACCCAGTACTTC. Amino acids: CASSPGQETQYF.

The chain is built from TRBV9 and TRBJ1-6; maybe TRBD1 (6 bases). The germline V gene encodes CDR1 SGDLS and CDR2 YYNGEE. Trimming removed 0 bases at V and 7 bases at J, with 17 bases between. CDR3 length: 17 amino acids. The CDR3 coding sequence is TGTGCCAGCAGCGTAGCGGCTCGGGGGGCCGGCAATTCACCCCTCCACTTT. Translating it yields CASSVAARGAGNSPLHF.

The chain recombines TRBV5-1 with TRBJ1-3; a weak D match, TRBD1 (5 bases). CDR1 is SGHRS and CDR2 is YFSETQ in the germline V gene. The CDR3 is 16 residues long. Trimming left V 3 bases short and J 0 bases short, with 13 bases between. This CDR3 reads CASSWGGRTSGNTIYF. Here the CDR3 DNA reads TGCGCCAGCAGCTGGGGGGGACGGACCTCTGGAAACACCATATATTTT. The full variable domain, in which reference TRBV5-1 and TRBJ1-3 provide the parts outside the CDR3, is KAGVTQTPRYLIKTRGQQVTLSCSPISGHRSVSWYQQTPGQGLQFLFEYFSETQRNKGNFPGRFSGRQFSNSRSEMNVSTLELGDSALYLCASSWGGRTSGNTIYFGEGSWLTVV.

This chain links TRBV10-1 with TRBJ2-2; weak D call: TRBD2 (5 bases). V was pared by 6 bases and J by 7 bases, with 12 bases between. Germline CDR1 reads WNHNN; CDR2 reads SYGVQD (reference sequence). The CDR3 has 13 residues. CDR3 bases: TGCGCCAGCAGGGACCAGGAGGACGGGGAGCTGTTTTTT. Protein sequence: CASRDQEDGELFF.

The chain joins TRBV7-2 to TRBJ2-5; possible D gene TRBD2, 5 bases. V lost 7 bases and J lost 5, with 11 bases in between. In germline, CDR1 is SGHTA, CDR2 FQGNSA. The CDR3 has 12 residues. The CDR3 coding sequence is TGTGCCAGCACGTCTTCGGGGGAGACCCAGTACTTC. Protein product: CASTSSGETQYF.

The V gene is TRBV29-1, the J gene TRBJ1-6; tentatively, D is TRBD1 (5 bases). Germline-derived CDR1 and CDR2 are SQVTM and ANQGSEA. The CDR3 extends over 17 amino acids. V was cut by 1 base and J by 4 bases, with 17 bases left in between. The CDR3 coding sequence is TGCAGCGTTGAAGCCGAGGGGTTACCGCATTATAATTCACCCCTCCACTTT. This codes for CSVEAEGLPHYNSPLHF.

For the CDR3, the DNA is TGCAGCGTTGAGGCAGGCCAGGTTACTGAGCAGTTCTTC. Its translation: CSVEAGQVTEQFF. The genes are TRBV29-1 and TRBJ2-1; D remains unclear. V shed 3 bases and J shed 9 bases, with 15 bases lying between them. The CDR3 sequence is 13 residues long. In germline, CDR1 is SQVTM, CDR2 ANQGSEA.

The V call is TRBV6-9, the J call TRBJ2-5; D unclear. The V gene lost 6 bases and the J gene lost 1 base, with 12 bases spanning the gap. This CDR3 contains 14 residues. From germline, CDR1 is MNHGY and CDR2 SVAAGI. CDR3 region: CASRGSDLQETQYF. In DNA form, the CDR3 reads TGTGCCAGCAGGGGATCGGACCTCCAAGAGACCCAGTACTTC.

The chain is built from TRBV28 and TRBJ1-1, with 8 bases fitting TRBD1. The CDR3 has 16 amino acids. CDR1 is MDHEN and CDR2 is SYDVKM in the germline V gene. The J segment lost 3 bases and the V segment lost 2 bases, leaving 8 bases of the junction unmatched. The CDR3 DNA follows: TGTGCCAGCAGTTTAAACCCAGGGGGCCTAGACACTGAAGCTTTCTTT. Translating it yields CASSLNPGGLDTEAFF.

V is TRBV5-1 and J is TRBJ2-5; 9 nucleotides line up with TRBD1. The junction had 3 bases not matched to a gene; V was cut back by 1 base and J by 5 bases. CDR1 is SGHRS and CDR2 is YFSETQ in the germline V gene. The CDR3 length is 14 residues. CDR3 DNA: TGCGCCAGCAGCTTGAGACAGGGGGACGAGACCCAGTACTTC. Amino acids: CASSLRQGDETQYF.

The chain employs TRBV9 and TRBJ1-2; possible D gene TRBD1, 6 bases. Trimming took off 3 bases at V and 2 bases at J, with 11 bases between the two ends. The germline CDR1 and CDR2 sequences are SGDLS and YYNGEE. This CDR3 has 14 residues. CDR3 loop: CASSEWGANYGYTF. As DNA, the CDR3 is TGTGCCAGCAGCGAGTGGGGGGCGAACTATGGCTACACCTTC.

This chain links TRBV2 with TRBJ2-7; the D is unclear. The CDR3 contains 12 residues. The V and J ends lost 2 bases and 3 bases respectively, with 5 bases between them. The germline V gene encodes CDR1 SNHLY and CDR2 FYNNEI. The DNA for the CDR3 is TGTGCCAGCAGTGAACCTCTCTACGAGCAGTACTTC. It specifies CASSEPLYEQYF.

This clone was counted a few times. This chain joins TRBV6-5 and TRBJ1-2, with unresolved D. The CDR3 sequence is 16 residues long. Trimming left V 0 bases short and J 0 bases short, with 11 bases between. The germline V gene encodes CDR1 MNHEY and CDR2 SVGAGI. As DNA, the CDR3 is TGTGCCAGCAGTTACTCCGCGGGTTCGACTAACTATGGCTACACCTTC. Residues: CASSYSAGSTNYGYTF.

The gene calls are TRBV30 and TRBJ1-6; maybe TRBD1 (6 bases). Germline V gene sequence: CDR1 GTSNPN, CDR2 SVGIG (reference sequence). This CDR3 spans 13 amino acids. Deletions cut 4 bases from V and 10 bases from J, with 14 bases between. The CDR3 loop reads CAWKVQGGSPLHF. The CDR3 DNA is TGTGCCTGGAAGGTACAGGGTGGCTCACCCCTCCACTTT.

This rearrangement joins TRBV7-2 to TRBJ1-6; D gene unclear. The CDR3 consists of 12 residues. Germline-derived CDR1 and CDR2 are SGHTA and FQGNSA. V lost 6 bases and J 7 bases, leaving 7 bases between the germline ends. The CDR3: CASRQGNSPLHF. For the CDR3, the DNA is TGTGCCAGCAGACAAGGGAATTCACCCCTCCACTTT.